Listed below are T cell receptor beta chains from one sample, sequenced in a study of T cell changes during pregnancy in multiple sclerosis. Sequenced by immunoSEQ multiplex PCR; TCRdb stores in-frame clones only, minus some. The sample records approximately 40,000 clones, nearly 95% being singletons. The sequencing here drew on CD4+ T cells from peripheral blood mononuclear cells, taken after pregnancy. The receptors were gathered from a female donor in good health, enrolled as a control in a pregnancy study. The CDR3 runs from the conserved cysteine through the conserved F or W. D genes are given only for firm matches. The listing skips clone size in some rows; elsewhere it reads once, few, many or a size class.

>TRBJ1-5|-|-|TRBV7-2
CASSLVKGGQPQHF
TGTGCCAGCAGCTTAGTCAAGGGAGGGCAGCCCCAGCATTTT
>TRBJ1-2|TRBD1|-|TRBV30
CASAPGGFSYGYTF
TGTGCCTCGGCCCCAGGGGGCTTTAGCTATGGCTACACCTTC
>TRBJ2-1|TRBD2|-|TRBV4-1
CASSHPNAGGGQFF
TGCGCCAGCAGCCACCCCAACGCGGGGGGGGGCCAGTTCTTC
>TRBJ1-2|-|-|TRBV5-1
CASSGGGGNYGYTF
TGCGCCAGCAGCGGGGGGGGCGGAAACTATGGCTACACCTTC
>TRBJ1-1|-|-|TRBV2
CASRGNPAGTEAFF
TGTGCCAGCAGGGGCAACCCGGCGGGCACTGAAGCTTTCTTT
>TRBJ2-7|TRBD2|-|TRBV19
CASSMGTSGREQYF
TGTGCCAGTAGTATGGGGACTAGCGGGAGGGAGCAGTACTTC
>TRBJ2-1|TRBD2|-|TRBV7-2
CASSLRFFAGGLEGEQFF
TGTGCCAGCAGCTTAAGGTTCTTTGCGGGGGGGCTAGAGGGTGAGCAGTTCTTC
>TRBJ2-1|TRBD2|-|TRBV6-4
CASSTREGGINEQFF
TGTGCCAGCAGTACCCGGGAGGGCGGGATTAATGAGCAGTTCTTC
>TRBJ1-1|-|-|TRBV27
CASGAGQSGTEAFF
TGTGCCAGCGGGGCAGGGCAGAGTGGCACTGAAGCTTTCTTT
>TRBJ1-6|-|once|TRBV7-2
CASSLRVQVVSRNSPLHF
TGTGCCAGCAGCTTAAGGGTACAGGTAGTCAGCCGAAATTCACCCCTCCACTTT
>TRBJ2-5|TRBD1|once|TRBV2
CASSPNRGARVTQYF
TGTGCCAGCAGTCCGAACAGGGGAGCGAGAGTGACCCAGTACTTC
>TRBJ2-2|-|-|TRBV2
CASSDVGLDTGELFF
TGTGCCAGCAGTGATGTGGGACTCGACACCGGGGAGCTGTTTTTT
>TRBJ2-7|TRBD2|-|TRBV27
CASSPLVGGAYSYEQYF
TGTGCCAGCAGTCCCCTGGTCGGGGGGGCCTACTCCTACGAGCAGTACTTC
>TRBJ2-1|-|-|TRBV5-1
CASSPEVHNEQFF
TGCGCCAGCAGCCCGGAGGTCCACAATGAGCAGTTCTTC
>TRBJ2-7|-|once|TRBV6-5
CASTSRDWDYEQYF
TGTGCCAGCACCTCGAGGGACTGGGATTACGAGCAGTACTTC
>TRBJ1-6|TRBD1|-|TRBV9
CASSPQGAGNSPLHF
TGTGCCAGCAGCCCCCAGGGGGCCGGGAATTCACCCCTCCACTTT
>TRBJ1-1|-|-|TRBV4-1
CASSQGEGLATEAFF
TGCGCCAGCAGCCAAGGAGAGGGACTGGCCACTGAAGCTTTCTTT
>TRBJ2-4|TRBD2|once|TRBV7-2
CASSLEGLIGIQYF
TGTGCCAGCAGCTTAGAGGGACTAATCGGCATTCAGTACTTC
>TRBJ2-1|-|-|TRBV10-3
CAISGSSAGYEQFF
TGTGCCATCAGTGGGTCTTCTGCGGGGTATGAGCAGTTCTTC
>TRBJ1-1|-|once|TRBV5-1
CASSKGTAGSTEAFF
TGCGCCAGCAGCAAGGGGACGGCCGGGAGCACTGAAGCTTTCTTT
>TRBJ1-1|-|-|TRBV21-1
CASSKGPGGPDTEAFF
TGTGCCAGCAGCAAGGGCCCAGGGGGTCCGGACACTGAAGCTTTCTTT
>TRBJ2-7|TRBD2|-|TRBV9
CASSDTSADEQYF
TGTGCCAGCAGCGACACTAGCGCCGACGAGCAGTACTTC
>TRBJ1-2|TRBD1|-|TRBV19
CASSDRGGYGYTF
TGTGCCAGTAGTGACAGGGGGGGCTATGGCTACACCTTC
>TRBJ2-7|-|-|TRBV6-4
CASSDSTRCYEQYF
TGTGCCAGCAGTGACTCCACCCGGTGCTACGAGCAGTACTTC
>TRBJ2-7|-|-|TRBV29-1
CSVGGLGGSYEQYF
TGCAGCGTTGGGGGGTTGGGGGGCTCCTACGAGCAGTACTTC
>TRBJ2-6|-|-|TRBV28
CASSFPGSGANVLTF
TGTGCCAGCAGTTTCCCAGGCTCTGGGGCCAACGTCCTGACTTTC
>TRBJ2-7|TRBD1|-|TRBV7-2
CASSYTGGIGYEQYF
TGTGCCAGCAGCTATACAGGGGGAATAGGTTACGAGCAGTACTTC
>TRBJ1-6|TRBD1|-|TRBV30
CAWSVRTGLNSPLHF
TGTGCCTGGAGTGTTAGGACAGGACTTAATTCACCCCTCCACTTT
>TRBJ2-3|TRBD2|-|TRBV6-1
CASSASGSSTDTQYF
TGTGCCAGCAGTGCTAGCGGGAGTAGCACAGATACGCAGTATTTT
>TRBJ1-2|TRBD1|-|TRBV19
CASSMPVGTGADGYTF
TGTGCCAGTAGTATGCCTGTAGGGACAGGCGCAGATGGCTACACCTTC
>TRBJ2-1|-|-|TRBV6-5
CASSYSPGQPYNEQFF
TGTGCCAGCAGTTACTCCCCGGGACAACCCTACAATGAGCAGTTCTTC
>TRBJ2-1|TRBD2|-|TRBV9
CASSGGLGDYNEQFF
TGTGCCAGCAGCGGAGGACTAGGGGACTACAATGAGCAGTTCTTC
>TRBJ2-1|TRBD2|-|TRBV5-6
CASSLRTSGARPVDEQFF
TGTGCCAGCAGCTTAAGGACTAGCGGGGCGCGCCCCGTGGATGAGCAGTTCTTC
>TRBJ1-6|TRBD1|-|TRBV9
CASSAFRDRVQSPLHF
TGTGCCAGCAGCGCATTTAGAGACAGGGTACAATCACCCCTCCACTTT
>TRBJ1-1|-|-|TRBV30
CAWSEGGIGTEAFF
TGTGCCTGGAGCGAAGGGGGTATCGGCACTGAAGCTTTCTTT
>TRBJ2-7|-|-|TRBV2
CASSEGRAPYEQYF
TGTGCCAGCAGTGAAGGCAGGGCCCCCTACGAGCAGTACTTC
>TRBJ1-2|TRBD1|-|TRBV4-1
CASSQGGQGGIYGYTF
TGCGCCAGCAGCCAAGGGGGACAGGGTGGGATCTATGGCTACACCTTC
>TRBJ2-7|TRBD1|-|TRBV10-3
CATFSGTESYEQYF
TGTGCCACTTTTTCCGGGACAGAGAGCTACGAGCAGTACTTC
>TRBJ1-4|-|once|TRBV6-5
CASSSRGKLFF
TGTGCCAGCAGTTCCCGGGGAAAACTGTTTTTT
>TRBJ2-2|-|-|TRBV18
CASSPGQNTGELFF
TGTGCCAGCTCACCGGGACAGAACACCGGGGAGCTGTTTTTT
>TRBJ2-1|TRBD2|-|TRBV19
CASSAPPSGRYHNEQFF
TGTGCCAGTAGTGCTCCCCCTAGCGGGAGATACCACAATGAGCAGTTCTTC
>TRBJ2-2|-|-|TRBV19
CASSGQRQTGELFF
TGTGCCAGTAGTGGGCAGAGACAGACCGGGGAGCTGTTTTTT
>TRBJ1-2|-|-|TRBV10-1
CASRPHYYGYTF
TGCGCCAGCAGGCCCCACTACTATGGCTACACCTTC
>TRBJ1-1|-|-|TRBV6-5
CATEGQGTTNTEAFF
TGTGCCACCGAAGGGCAGGGAACAACTAACACTGAAGCTTTCTTT
>TRBJ2-3|-|-|TRBV6-1
CASSEFKGRTDTQYF
TGTGCCAGCAGTGAATTCAAGGGGCGCACAGATACGCAGTATTTT
>TRBJ1-5|TRBD1|-|TRBV27
CASSLTGTGVDQPQHF
TGTGCCAGCAGTTTAACCGGGACAGGGGTAGATCAGCCCCAGCATTTT
>TRBJ2-7|-|-|TRBV29-1
CSVEKGGLPYEQYF
TGCAGCGTTGAAAAGGGGGGACTACCCTACGAGCAGTACTTC
>TRBJ2-1|TRBD2|-|TRBV5-1
CASSSGTRGNEQFF
TGCGCCAGCAGCTCCGGGACTAGGGGCAATGAGCAGTTCTTC
>TRBJ1-2|-|-|TRBV7-8
CASSQRRPGGPTNYGYTF
TGTGCCAGCAGCCAAAGACGCCCGGGGGGGCCCACTAACTATGGCTACACCTTC
>TRBJ2-7|-|-|TRBV7-2
CASSLVQGYAGEQYF
TGTGCCAGCAGCTTAGTCCAGGGATATGCGGGGGAGCAGTACTTC
>TRBJ1-5|-|-|TRBV19
CASSSGTQPNSNQPQHF
TGTGCCAGTAGTTCGGGGACACAGCCAAATAGCAATCAGCCCCAGCATTTT
>TRBJ2-2|-|-|TRBV5-1
CASSTAGTGELFF
TGCGCCAGCAGCACTGCAGGCACCGGGGAGCTGTTTTTT
>TRBJ1-2|-|-|TRBV30
CAWTIGKGVHGYTF
TGTGCCTGGACCATAGGGAAGGGGGTCCATGGCTACACCTTC
>TRBJ2-2|TRBD2|-|TRBV4-3
CASSQAGGSFANTGELFF
TGCGCCAGCAGCCAAGCTGGCGGGAGTTTCGCGAACACCGGGGAGCTGTTTTTT